This T cell receptor beta chain is from a study of T cell responses to AZD1222 COVID-19 vaccine. Study as a whole: Pooling covered second doses at about 4 or about 12 weeks. Findings and limits, study-wide: Possibly, clonal diversity was underestimated; donors were largely white British and included more females. Baseline seropositives among AZD1222 recipients totaled only six or seven. Spike regions recognized by vaccine-associated CD4 TCRs spanned the protein, led by 160-218 and 743-854.

CDR1 is SGHRS and CDR2 is YFSETQ in the germline V gene. The CDR3 covers 14 residues. Trimming left V 2 bases short and J 5 bases short, with 14 bases between. Clones were sequenced by immunoSEQ multiplex PCR, and TCRdb holds only the in-frame ones, with some missing. The sample shows about 110,000 clones, 92% of them seen only once. With regard to this clone: Antigen specificity is unknown.

Specimen: peripheral blood, collected on day 0 of AZD1222 vaccination. The chain recombines TRBV5-1 with TRBJ2-7, with no clear D. This TCR derives from an adult in good health. The CDR3 DNA follows: TGCGCCAGCAGCTTCGAGAAACGGTGGGACGAGCAGTACTTC. Protein product: CASSFEKRWDEQYF.